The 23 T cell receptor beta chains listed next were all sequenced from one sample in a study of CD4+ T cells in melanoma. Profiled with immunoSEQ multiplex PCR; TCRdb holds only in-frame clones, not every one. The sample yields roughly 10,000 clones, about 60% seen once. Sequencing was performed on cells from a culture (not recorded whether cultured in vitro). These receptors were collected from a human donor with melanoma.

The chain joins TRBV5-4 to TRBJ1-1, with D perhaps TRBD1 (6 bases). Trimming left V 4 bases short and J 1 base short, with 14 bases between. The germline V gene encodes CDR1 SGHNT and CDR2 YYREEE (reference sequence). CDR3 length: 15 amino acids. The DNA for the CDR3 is TGTGCCAGCAGCCAAGGGGGGGGATGGAACACTGAAGCTTTCTTT. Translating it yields CASSQGGGWNTEAFF.

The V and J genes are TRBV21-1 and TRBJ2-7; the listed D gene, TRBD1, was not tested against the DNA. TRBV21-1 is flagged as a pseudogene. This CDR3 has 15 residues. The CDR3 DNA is TGTGCCAGCAGCGGGGACCGGGACAGGGTCTACGAGCAGTACTTC. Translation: CASSGDRDRVYEQYF.

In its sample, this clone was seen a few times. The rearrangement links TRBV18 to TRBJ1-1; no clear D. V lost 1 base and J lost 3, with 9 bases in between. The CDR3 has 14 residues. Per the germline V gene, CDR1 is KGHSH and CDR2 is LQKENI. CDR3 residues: CASSPLRTYTEAFF. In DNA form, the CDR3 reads TGTGCCAGCTCACCACTAAGGACCTACACTGAAGCTTTCTTT.

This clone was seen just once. In DNA form, the CDR3 reads TGTGCCAGCAGCGGCAGGGAAAGGTACAATGAGCAGTTCTTC. It codes for CASSGRERYNEQFF. The chain uses TRBV9 and TRBJ2-1; possibly TRBD1 for D (5 bases). Per germline, CDR1 SGDLS and CDR2 YYNGEE. There are 14 residues in the CDR3. Trimming pared 3 bases from V and 4 bases from J, leaving 11 bases between.

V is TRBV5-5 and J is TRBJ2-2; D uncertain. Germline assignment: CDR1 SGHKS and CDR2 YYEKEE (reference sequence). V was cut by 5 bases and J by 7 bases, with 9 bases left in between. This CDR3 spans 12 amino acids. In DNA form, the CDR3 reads TGTGCCAGCAGTTGGGTAGGCGGGGAGCTGTTTTTT. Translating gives CASSWVGGELFF.

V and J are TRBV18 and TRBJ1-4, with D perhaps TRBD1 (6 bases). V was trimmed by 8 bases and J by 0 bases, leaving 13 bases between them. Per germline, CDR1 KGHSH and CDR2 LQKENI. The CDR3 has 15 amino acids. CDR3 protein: CASGVQGSTNEKLFF. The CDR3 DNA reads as TGTGCCAGCGGTGTACAGGGTTCAACTAATGAAAAACTGTTTTTT.

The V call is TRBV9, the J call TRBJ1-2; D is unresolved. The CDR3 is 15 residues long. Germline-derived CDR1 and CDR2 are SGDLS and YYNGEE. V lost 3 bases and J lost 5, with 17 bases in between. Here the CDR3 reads CASSARAKVGYGYTF. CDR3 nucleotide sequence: TGTGCCAGCAGCGCGCGGGCCAAGGTTGGGTATGGCTACACCTTC.

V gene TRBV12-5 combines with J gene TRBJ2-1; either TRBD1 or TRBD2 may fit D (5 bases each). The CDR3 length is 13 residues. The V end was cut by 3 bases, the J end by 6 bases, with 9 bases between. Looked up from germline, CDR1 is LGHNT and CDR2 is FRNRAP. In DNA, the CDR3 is TGTGCTAGTGGTTTTCGGGGCCGCAATGAGCAGTTCTTC. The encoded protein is CASGFRGRNEQFF.

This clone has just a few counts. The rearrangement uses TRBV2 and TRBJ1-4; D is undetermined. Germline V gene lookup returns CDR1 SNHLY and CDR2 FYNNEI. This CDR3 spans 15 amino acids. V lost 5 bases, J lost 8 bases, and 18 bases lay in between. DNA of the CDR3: TGTGCCAGCAGTCAGGACCCGGGAGGATACGAAAAACTGTTTTTT. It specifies CASSQDPGGYEKLFF. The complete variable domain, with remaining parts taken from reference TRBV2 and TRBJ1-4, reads EPEVTQTPSHQVTQMGQEVILRCVPISNHLYFYWYRQILGQKVEFLVSFYNNEISEKSEIFDDQFSVERPDGSNFTLKIRSTKLEDSAMYFCASSQDPGGYEKLFFGSGTQLSVL.

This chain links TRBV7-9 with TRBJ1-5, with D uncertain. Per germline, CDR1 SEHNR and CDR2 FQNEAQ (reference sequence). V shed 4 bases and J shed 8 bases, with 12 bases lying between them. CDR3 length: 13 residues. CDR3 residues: CASSSFPTEPQHF. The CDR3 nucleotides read TGTGCCAGCAGCTCCTTCCCGACGGAGCCCCAGCATTTT.

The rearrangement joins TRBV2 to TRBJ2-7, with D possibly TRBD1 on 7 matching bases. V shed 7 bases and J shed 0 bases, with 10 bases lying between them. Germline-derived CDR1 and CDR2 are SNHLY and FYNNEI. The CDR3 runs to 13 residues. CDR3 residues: CASTGGTSYEQYF. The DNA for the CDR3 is TGTGCCAGCACAGGGGGGACCTCCTACGAGCAGTACTTC.

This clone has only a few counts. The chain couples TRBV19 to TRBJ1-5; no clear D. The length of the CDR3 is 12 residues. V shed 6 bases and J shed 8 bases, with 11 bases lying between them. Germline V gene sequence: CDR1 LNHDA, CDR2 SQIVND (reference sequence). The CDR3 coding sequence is TGTGCCAGTAGGAGACCCGATAAGCCCCAGCATTTT. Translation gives CASRRPDKPQHF.

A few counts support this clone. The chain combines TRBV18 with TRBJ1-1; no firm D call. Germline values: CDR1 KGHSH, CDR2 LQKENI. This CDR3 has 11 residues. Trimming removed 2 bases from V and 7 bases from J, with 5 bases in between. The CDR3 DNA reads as TGTGCCAGCTCACCAGGAAATGAAGCTTTCTTT. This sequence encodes CASSPGNEAFF.

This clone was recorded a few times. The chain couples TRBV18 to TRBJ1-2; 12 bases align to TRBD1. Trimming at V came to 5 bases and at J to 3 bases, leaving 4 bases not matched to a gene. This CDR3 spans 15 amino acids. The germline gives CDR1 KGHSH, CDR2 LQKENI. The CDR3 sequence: CASSTGQGAYYGYTF. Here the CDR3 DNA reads TGTGCCAGCTCAACGGGACAGGGGGCGTACTATGGCTACACCTTC.

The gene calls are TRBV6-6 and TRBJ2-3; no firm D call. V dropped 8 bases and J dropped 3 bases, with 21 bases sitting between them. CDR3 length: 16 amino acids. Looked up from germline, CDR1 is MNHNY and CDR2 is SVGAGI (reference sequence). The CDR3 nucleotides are TGTGCCAGCGGGTCCCACAGTATTGGGTCGACAGATACGCAGTATTTT. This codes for CASGSHSIGSTDTQYF.

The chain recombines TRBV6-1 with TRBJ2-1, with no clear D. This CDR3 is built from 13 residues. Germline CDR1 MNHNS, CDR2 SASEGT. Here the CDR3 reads CGCRPSSYNEQFF. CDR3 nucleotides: TGTGGGTGCCGGCCTTCATCCTACAATGAGCAGTTCTTC.

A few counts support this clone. CDR3 in amino acids: CASSPGTPAYNSPLHF. CDR3 nucleotide sequence: TGTGCCAGTAGTCCCGGGACCCCAGCCTATAATTCACCCCTCCACTTT. The chain employs TRBV19 and TRBJ1-6, with D possibly matching TRBD1 (5 bases). Trimming shortened V by 5 bases and J by 2 bases, and 13 bases separated the two germline ends. CDR1 and CDR2 from the germline V gene are LNHDA and SQIVND (reference sequence). This CDR3 contains 16 residues.

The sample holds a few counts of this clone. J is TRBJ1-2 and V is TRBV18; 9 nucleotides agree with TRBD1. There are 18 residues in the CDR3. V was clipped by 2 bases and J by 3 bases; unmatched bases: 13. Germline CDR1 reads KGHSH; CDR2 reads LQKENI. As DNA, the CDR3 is TGTGCCAGCTCACCAAGTGCCGGGACAGGGCATAAATACTATGGCTACACCTTC. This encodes CASSPSAGTGHKYYGYTF.

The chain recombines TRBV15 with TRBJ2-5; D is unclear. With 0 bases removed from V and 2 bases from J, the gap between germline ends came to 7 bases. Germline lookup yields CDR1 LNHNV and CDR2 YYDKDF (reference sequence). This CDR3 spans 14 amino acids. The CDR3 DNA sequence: TGTGCCACCAGCAGAGACGCCGGGCAAGAGACCCAGTACTTC. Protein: CATSRDAGQETQYF.

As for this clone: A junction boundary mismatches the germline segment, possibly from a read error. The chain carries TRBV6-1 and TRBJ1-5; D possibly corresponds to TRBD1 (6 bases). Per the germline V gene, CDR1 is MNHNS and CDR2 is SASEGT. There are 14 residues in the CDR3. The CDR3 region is CASSLRWDNQPRHF. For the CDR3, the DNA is TGTGCCAGCAGCCTCCGTTGGGACAATCAGCCCCGGCATTTT.

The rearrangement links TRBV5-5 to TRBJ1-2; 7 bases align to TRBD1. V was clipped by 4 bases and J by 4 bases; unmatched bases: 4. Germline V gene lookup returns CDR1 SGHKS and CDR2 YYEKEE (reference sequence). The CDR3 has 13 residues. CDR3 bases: TGTGCCAGCAGCAACAGGGGAGGCTATGGCTACACCTTC. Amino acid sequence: CASSNRGGYGYTF.

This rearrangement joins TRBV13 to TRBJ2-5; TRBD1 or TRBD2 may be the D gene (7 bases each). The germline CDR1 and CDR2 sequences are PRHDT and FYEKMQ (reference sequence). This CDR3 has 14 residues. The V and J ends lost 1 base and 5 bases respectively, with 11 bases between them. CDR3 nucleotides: TGTGCCAGCAGCTTAGTCAGGGGGGGCGAGACCCAGTACTTC. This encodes CASSLVRGGETQYF.

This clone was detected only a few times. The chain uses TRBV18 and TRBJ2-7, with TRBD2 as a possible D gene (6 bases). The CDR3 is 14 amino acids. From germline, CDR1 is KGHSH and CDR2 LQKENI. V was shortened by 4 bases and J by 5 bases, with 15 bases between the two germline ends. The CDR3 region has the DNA TGTGCCAGCTCACTGACAACGGGGGAGGACGAGCAGTACTTC. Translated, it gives CASSLTTGEDEQYF.